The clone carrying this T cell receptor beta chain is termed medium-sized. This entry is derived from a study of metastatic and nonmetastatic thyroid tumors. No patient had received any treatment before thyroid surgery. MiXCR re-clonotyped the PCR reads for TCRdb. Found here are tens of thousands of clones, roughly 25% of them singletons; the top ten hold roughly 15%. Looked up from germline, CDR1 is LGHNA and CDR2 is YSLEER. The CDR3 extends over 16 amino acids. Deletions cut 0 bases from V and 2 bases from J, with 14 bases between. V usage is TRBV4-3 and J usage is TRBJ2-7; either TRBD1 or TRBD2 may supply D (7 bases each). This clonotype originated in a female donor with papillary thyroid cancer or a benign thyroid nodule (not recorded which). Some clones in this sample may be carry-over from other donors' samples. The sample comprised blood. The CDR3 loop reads CASSQDAGDSPYEQYF. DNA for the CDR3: TGCGCCAGCAGCCAAGACGCGGGGGACAGTCCCTACGAGCAGTACTTC.